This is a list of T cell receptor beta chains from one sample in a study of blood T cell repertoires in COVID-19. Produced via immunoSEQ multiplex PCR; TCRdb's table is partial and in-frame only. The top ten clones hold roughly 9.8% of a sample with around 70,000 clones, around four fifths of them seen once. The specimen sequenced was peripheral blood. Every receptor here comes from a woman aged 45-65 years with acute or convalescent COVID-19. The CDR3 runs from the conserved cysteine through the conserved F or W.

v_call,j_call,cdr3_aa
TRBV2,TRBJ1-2,CASLDGTLNYGYTF
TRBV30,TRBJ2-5,CAWKGAYQETQYF
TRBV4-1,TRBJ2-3,CASSPPLGSPDTQYF
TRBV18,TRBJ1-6,CASSPRQVDNNSPLHF
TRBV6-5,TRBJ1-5,CASRTTGISNQPQHF
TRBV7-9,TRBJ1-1,CASSPQGENTEAFF
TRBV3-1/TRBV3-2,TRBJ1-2,CASGRDSVNYGYTF
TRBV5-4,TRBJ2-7,CASSQRAGTYEQYF
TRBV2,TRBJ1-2,CASRAGTDIRGYTF
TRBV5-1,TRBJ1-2,CASSFDREGGYTF
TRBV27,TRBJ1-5,CASSLTGTQSYQPQHF
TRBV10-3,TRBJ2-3,CAISDRLAGFGSDTQYF
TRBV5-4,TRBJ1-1,CASSPGTGKGNTEAFF
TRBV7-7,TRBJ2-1,CASSLGSSSYNEQFF
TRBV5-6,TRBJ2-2,CASSLDGTGALANTGELFF
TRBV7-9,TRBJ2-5,CASARGDLGTQYF
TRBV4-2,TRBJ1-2,CASRPGEGLTYGYTF
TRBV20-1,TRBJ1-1,CRATENTEAFF
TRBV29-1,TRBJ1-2,CSVEDLAGYYGYTF
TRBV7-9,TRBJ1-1,CASSPPGQAPREAFF
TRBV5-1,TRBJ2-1,CASSQQGGAYNEQFF
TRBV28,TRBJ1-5,CASSRQISNQPQHF
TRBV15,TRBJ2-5,CATSRGGASGSLETQYF
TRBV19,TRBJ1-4,CASSIGWDRGTNEKLFF
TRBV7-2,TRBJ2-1,CASSQDPRAGGYSYNEQFF
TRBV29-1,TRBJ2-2,CSVPTDTNTGELFF
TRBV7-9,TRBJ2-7,CASSGTEGLEQYF
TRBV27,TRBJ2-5,CASSSKRRGGGETQYF
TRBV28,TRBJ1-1,CASSPDKYTEAFF
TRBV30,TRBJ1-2,CAWREPGQFYGYTF
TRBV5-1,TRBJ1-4,CASSKEGVSNEKLFF
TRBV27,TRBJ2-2,CASSLQGATGELFF
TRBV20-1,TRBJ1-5,CSARGEPQHF
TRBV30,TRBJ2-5,CAWTSVGTQYF
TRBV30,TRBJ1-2,CAWSAKRGTYGYTF
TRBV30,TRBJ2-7,CAWSLGHSYEQYF
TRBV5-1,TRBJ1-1,CASSLGAGGNTEAFF
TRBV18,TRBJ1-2,CASSPPGQTTYYGYTF
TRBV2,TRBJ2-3,CASSGGLAGLTDTQYF
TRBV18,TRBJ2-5,CASSQNLGLSLETQYF
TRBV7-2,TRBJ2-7,CASSLGGGLSYEQYF
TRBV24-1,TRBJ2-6,CATSDGQINGANVLTF
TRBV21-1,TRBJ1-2,CASSKVEVKYGYTF
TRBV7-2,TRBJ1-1,CASSFRPGMNTEAFF
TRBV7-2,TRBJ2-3,CASSITTYSTDTQYF
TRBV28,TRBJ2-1,CASSPIKRGHFF